This T cell receptor (beta chain) was recovered during a study of T cells in Graves' hyperthyroidism and ophthalmopathy. Study summary: Peripheral blood collection took place at initial diagnosis, before any treatment. Study results and caveats: The majority of expanded thyroid clonotypes above 0.001 also appeared in blood. The model foresaw ophthalmopathy a median roughly 6.3 months prior to onset.

It was RNA transcripts that yielded the amplified TCR beta CDR3 regions. The study used the HTBI primer set for a first-round RT-PCR of the TCR CDR3. TCRdb processed the multiplex PCR reads anew with MiXCR; each CDR3 protein has one entry. This table has some 560,000 distinct CDR3 sequences, less than 15% appearing once. In the case of this clonotype: Its antigen is undetermined.

Investigators excluded patients with uncontrolled infection, other autoimmune disease, pregnancy or lactation. This CDR3 contains 14 residues. V shed 7 bases, J shed 0 bases, and the junction held 3 bases outside the gene matches. Germline V lookup: CDR1 DFQATT, CDR2 SNEGSKA (reference sequence). This receptor was identified in a woman between 40 and 50 years old with Graves' hyperthyroidism. The gene calls are TRBV20-1 and TRBJ2-2; 9 bases align to TRBD2. The source material was blood. The CDR3 here is CSGRLAANTGELFF. The CDR3 coding sequence is TGCAGTGGCCGACTAGCGGCGAACACCGGGGAGCTGTTTTTT.